A single sample gave rise to the 23 T cell receptor beta chains below, sequenced in a study of Tregs in tolerant kidney transplant recipients. TCRdb's table, derived via immunoSEQ multiplex PCR, lists solely in-frame clones and lacks some. This table has about 73,000 clones, around 93% appearing once. The specimen was Tregs from blood, collected before the transplant. These receptors were obtained from a human donor who received a combined kidney and bone marrow transplant.

CDR3 bases: TGTGCCATCAGTGAGCAGGGAGCAGGAAACACCATATATTTT. Amino acids: CAISEQGAGNTIYF. The V call is TRBV10-3, the J call TRBJ1-3; D is possibly TRBD1 (5 bases). Trimming shortened V by 2 bases and J by 4 bases, and 9 bases separated the two germline ends. Germline lookup yields CDR1 ENHRY and CDR2 SYGVKD. The CDR3 is 14 amino acids.

This chain links TRBV5-1 with TRBJ1-1, with 9 bases lining up with TRBD1. Germline V gene lookup returns CDR1 SGHRS and CDR2 YFSETQ. The CDR3 extends over 16 amino acids. V was pared by 8 bases and J by 1 base, with 12 bases of the junction left unmatched. The CDR3 protein is CASQTSLTGGNTEAFF. The CDR3 nucleotides read TGCGCCAGTCAGACATCCCTGACAGGGGGGAACACTGAAGCTTTCTTT.

A note on this clone: Germline is not matched at one junction end, which may reflect a read error. This rearrangement joins TRBV5-1 to TRBJ1-5; no definite D call. Germline CDR1 SGHRS, CDR2 YFSETQ. The CDR3 loop spans 14 amino acids. The CDR3 sequence: CAGSFYAGSQPQHF. CDR3 bases: TGCGCCGGCAGCTTCTATGCCGGGAGCCAGCCCCAGCATTTT.

The chain combines TRBV5-3 with TRBJ2-3; D may be TRBD1 or TRBD2 (5 bases each). TRBV5-3 is an ORF for which the function is uncertain. CDR3 size: 12 residues. The V end was cut by 5 bases, the J end by 9 bases, with 13 bases between. CDR3 coding DNA: TGTGCCAGAAGTTATGGGACCGCAACGCAGTATTTT. This codes for CARSYGTATQYF.

The chain has TRBV19 and TRBJ2-2, with D possibly being TRBD1 or TRBD2 (6 bases each). This CDR3 has 15 amino acids. CDR1 and CDR2 (germline): LNHDA, SQIVND (reference sequence). Trimming left V 3 bases short and J 6 bases short, with 14 bases between. The CDR3 region is CASSIWGAYAGELFF. CDR3 DNA sequence: TGTGCCAGTAGTATTTGGGGGGCTTACGCCGGGGAGCTGTTTTTT.

This CDR3 reads CASSPGQGNYGYTF. CDR3 DNA: TGTGCCAGCAGCCCCGGGCAGGGCAACTATGGCTACACCTTC. The chain combines TRBV11-3 with TRBJ1-2; D might be TRBD1 (5 bases). Per the germline V gene, CDR1 is SGHNT and CDR2 is YENEEA. There are 14 residues in the CDR3. V was clipped by 5 bases and J by 2 bases, with 12 bases between them.

V and J are TRBV5-1 and TRBJ2-7; TRBD1 matches 7 bases. In germline, CDR1 is SGHRS, CDR2 YFSETQ. This CDR3 has 17 amino acids. The trim removed 7 bases at V and 6 bases at J, leaving 22 bases unmatched. The CDR3 DNA reads as TGCGCCAGCTCCCCTGATAAGAGGGACAGCCCACTCTCCGAGCAGTACTTC. Translated: CASSPDKRDSPLSEQYF.

J is TRBJ2-3 and V is TRBV29-1, with D maybe TRBD2 (6 bases). The germline CDR1 and CDR2 sequences are SQVTM and ANQGSEA. The germline V and J ends were trimmed by 4 bases and 5 bases, with 16 bases remaining between them. This CDR3 spans 14 amino acids. The CDR3 DNA is TGCAGCGTTGGGGCCCGAGTAGCGGTAGATACGCAGTATTTT. Translated, it gives CSVGARVAVDTQYF.

The rearrangement joins TRBV19 to TRBJ1-1, with TRBD1 as a possible D gene (5 bases). This CDR3 is 16 amino acids long. CDR1 is LNHDA, CDR2 SQIVND, per germline (reference sequence). V was trimmed by 3 bases and J by 1 base, leaving 15 bases between them. CDR3 loop: CASSIGPGRQNTEAFF. CDR3 coding DNA: TGTGCCAGTAGTATTGGGCCAGGGAGGCAGAACACTGAAGCTTTCTTT.

This chain uses TRBV4-3 with TRBJ2-1; D gene uncertain. Germline-derived CDR1 and CDR2 are LGHNA and YSLEER. Trimming took off 0 bases at V and 2 bases at J, with 2 bases between the two ends. This CDR3 has 13 amino acids. The CDR3 is CASSQEAYNEQFF. In DNA form, the CDR3 reads TGCGCCAGCAGCCAAGAGGCCTACAATGAGCAGTTCTTC.

The V gene is TRBV5-1, the J gene TRBJ1-3; TRBD1 might be the D (5 bases). Germline V gene data show CDR1 as SGHRS and CDR2 as YFSETQ. The CDR3 spans 16 residues. Trimming removed 4 bases from V and 0 bases from J, with 14 bases in between. CDR3 DNA sequence: TGCGCCAGCAGCGGCACTGCAGGGATCTCTGGAAACACCATATATTTT. Its protein is CASSGTAGISGNTIYF.

The chain carries TRBV7-2 and TRBJ2-5, with 14 bases aligning to TRBD2. The CDR3 loop spans 14 amino acids. After removal of 6 bases from V and 11 bases from J, the junction contained 8 bases not matched to a gene. The germline V gene encodes CDR1 SGHTA and CDR2 FQGNSA. The CDR3 loop reads CASRSGLAGESQYF. CDR3 sequence (DNA): TGTGCCAGCAGGTCGGGACTAGCGGGAGAAAGTCAGTACTTC.

This rearrangement joins TRBV2 to TRBJ1-4; TRBD1 matches 10 bases. This CDR3 contains 14 residues. Germline CDR1 and CDR2: SNHLY and FYNNEI. J was trimmed by 8 bases and V by 6 bases; bases with no gene match: 6. The CDR3 loop reads CASSRDRGVEKLFF. CDR3 DNA sequence: TGTGCCAGCAGCCGGGACAGGGGAGTCGAAAAACTGTTTTTT. Using reference TRBV2 and TRBJ1-4 for the parts outside the CDR3, the full variable domain is EPEVTQTPSHQVTQMGQEVILRCVPISNHLYFYWYRQILGQKVEFLVSFYNNEISEKSEIFDDQFSVERPDGSNFTLKIRSTKLEDSAMYFCASSRDRGVEKLFFGSGTQLSVL.

V is TRBV7-8 and J is TRBJ2-5; 14 bases align to TRBD2. CDR3 size: 17 residues. From germline, CDR1 is SGHVS and CDR2 FQNEAQ. V lost 5 bases and J lost 4; bases outside the gene matches: 9. CDR3 sequence (DNA): TGTGCCAGCAGCAGACTAGCGGGAGGGCCATCGGGAGAGACCCAGTACTTC. Translation gives CASSRLAGGPSGETQYF.

V usage is TRBV4-2 and J usage is TRBJ2-4, with D perhaps assigned TRBD1 or TRBD2 (5 bases each). CDR3 length equals 15 residues. V lost 2 bases and J 9 bases, leaving 17 bases between the germline ends. Looked up from germline, CDR1 is LGHNA and CDR2 is YNFKEQ. The CDR3 nucleotides read TGTGCCAGCAGCCAACAACCTGAGGGGCAAGGCATTCAGTACTTC. It encodes CASSQQPEGQGIQYF.

V usage is TRBV18 and J usage is TRBJ2-7; D is unclear. This CDR3 spans 13 amino acids. V was cut by 4 bases and J by 4 bases, with 11 bases left in between. Germline V gene data show CDR1 as KGHSH and CDR2 as LQKENI. The CDR3 DNA is TGTGCCAGCTCACTCTCCGAGGCGTACGAGCAGTACTTC. This encodes CASSLSEAYEQYF.

The chain carries TRBV9 and TRBJ2-6; D is unresolved. The germline CDR1 and CDR2 sequences are SGDLS and YYNGEE. The V end was cut by 2 bases, the J end by 5 bases, with 5 bases between. The CDR3 is 13 residues long. The CDR3 bases are TGTGCCAGCAGCGTCGACTGGGCCAACGTCCTGACTTTC. Its translation: CASSVDWANVLTF.

The genes are TRBV28 and TRBJ2-5; D call uncertain. Germline CDR1 is MDHEN and CDR2 is SYDVKM. The CDR3 spans 10 residues. Trimming cost V 5 bases and J 4 bases, with 2 bases left between them. CDR3 residues: CASSLETQYF. CDR3 bases: TGTGCCAGCAGTCTAGAGACCCAGTACTTC.

The chain couples TRBV7-2 to TRBJ1-4; D call uncertain. This CDR3 spans 13 amino acids. CDR1 SGHTA and CDR2 FQGNSA come from the germline V gene. V was clipped by 4 bases and J by 5 bases, with 8 bases between them. This CDR3 is CASSSRLNEKLFF. CDR3 coding DNA: TGTGCCAGCAGCTCTCGCTTAAATGAAAAACTGTTTTTT. The entire variable domain, with the rest obtained from reference TRBV7-2 and TRBJ1-4, is as follows: GAGVSQSPSNKVTEKGKDVELRCDPISGHTALYWYRQSLGQGLEFLIYFQGNSAPDKSGLPSDRFSAERTGGSVSTLTIQRTQQEDSAVYLCASSSRLNEKLFFGSGTQLSVL.

J is TRBJ2-7 and V is TRBV20-1; 7 positions agree with TRBD2. Germline CDR1 and CDR2: DFQATT and SNEGSKA (reference sequence). Trimming took 6 bases from V and 6 from J; bases not matched to a gene: 5. The CDR3 sequence is 11 residues long. CDR3 region: CSAQRDGEQYF. CDR3 bases: TGCAGTGCCCAGCGGGATGGCGAGCAGTACTTC.

The chain carries TRBV28 and TRBJ2-5, with TRBD1 matching over 7 bases. J gave up 2 bases and V 2 bases, and 2 bases lay outside the gene matches. Germline-derived CDR1 and CDR2 are MDHEN and SYDVKM. The CDR3 has 14 amino acids. CDR3 residues: CASSLGTDQETQYF. In DNA form, the CDR3 reads TGTGCCAGCAGTTTAGGGACAGATCAAGAGACCCAGTACTTC. Drawing the rest from reference TRBV28 and TRBJ2-5, the complete variable domain is DVKVTQSSRYLVKRTGEKVFLECVQDMDHENMFWYRQDPGLGLRLIYFSYDVKMKEKGDIPEGYSVSREKKERFSLILESASTNQTSMYLCASSLGTDQETQYFGPGTRLLVL.

V and J are TRBV19 and TRBJ1-2, with a weak D call TRBD1 (5 bases). CDR1 and CDR2 from the germline V gene are LNHDA and SQIVND (reference sequence). The CDR3 sequence is 12 residues long. Trimming removed 11 bases at V and 8 bases at J, with 18 bases between. The CDR3 protein is CAGRMRGKGYTF. The CDR3 region has the DNA TGTGCCGGGAGAATGAGGGGTAAGGGCTACACCTTC.

The chain employs TRBV6-5 and TRBJ2-7; no definite D call. The CDR3 runs 15 residues. V lost 7 bases, J lost 0 bases, and 16 bases lay in between. Germline-derived CDR1 and CDR2 are MNHEY and SVGAGI. CDR3 in DNA: TGTGCCAGCAAAACTTCGACTGGGGTCTCCTACGAGCAGTACTTC. Its protein product is CASKTSTGVSYEQYF.